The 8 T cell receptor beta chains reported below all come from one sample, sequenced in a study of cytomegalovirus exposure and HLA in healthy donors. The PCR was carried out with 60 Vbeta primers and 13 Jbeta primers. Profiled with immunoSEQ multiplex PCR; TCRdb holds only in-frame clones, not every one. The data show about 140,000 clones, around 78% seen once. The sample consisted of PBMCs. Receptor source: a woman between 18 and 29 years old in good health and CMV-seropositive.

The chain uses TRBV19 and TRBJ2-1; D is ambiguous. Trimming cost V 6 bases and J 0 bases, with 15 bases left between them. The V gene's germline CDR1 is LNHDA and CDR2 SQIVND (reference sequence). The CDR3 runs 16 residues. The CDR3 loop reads CASSPTGVASYNEQFF. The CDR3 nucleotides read TGTGCCAGTAGCCCCACGGGTGTAGCCTCCTACAATGAGCAGTTCTTC.

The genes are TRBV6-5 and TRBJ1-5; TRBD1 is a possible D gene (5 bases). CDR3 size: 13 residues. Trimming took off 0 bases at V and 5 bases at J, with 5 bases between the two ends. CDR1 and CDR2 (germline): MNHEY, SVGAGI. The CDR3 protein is CASSYSGDQPQHF. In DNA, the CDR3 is TGTGCCAGCAGTTACTCAGGGGATCAGCCCCAGCATTTT.

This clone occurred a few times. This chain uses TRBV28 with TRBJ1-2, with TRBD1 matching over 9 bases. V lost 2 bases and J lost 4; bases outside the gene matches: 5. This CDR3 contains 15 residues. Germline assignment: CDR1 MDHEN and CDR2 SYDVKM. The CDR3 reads CASSLGGTGTYGYTF. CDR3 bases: TGTGCCAGCAGTTTAGGCGGGACAGGGACCTATGGCTACACCTTC.

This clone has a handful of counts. The CDR3 loop reads CASSEFKGEGTEAFF. CDR3 bases: TGTGCCAGCAGTGAATTTAAAGGGGAAGGCACTGAAGCTTTCTTT. The rearrangement uses TRBV25-1 and TRBJ1-1; TRBD1 is a possible D gene (5 bases). Trimming removed 1 base at V and 4 bases at J, with 13 bases between. Germline V gene sequence: CDR1 MGHDK, CDR2 SYGVNS. The CDR3 has 15 amino acids.

For the CDR3, the DNA is TGTGCCAGCAGCTTAGGAGGGACTGGTTACAATGAGCAGTTCTTC. Translated, it gives CASSLGGTGYNEQFF. This chain uses TRBV11-2 with TRBJ2-1; perhaps TRBD2 as D (6 bases). Trimming removed 1 base from V and 4 bases from J, with 11 bases in between. The germline V gene has CDR1 SGHAT and CDR2 FQNNGV. The CDR3 runs to 15 residues.

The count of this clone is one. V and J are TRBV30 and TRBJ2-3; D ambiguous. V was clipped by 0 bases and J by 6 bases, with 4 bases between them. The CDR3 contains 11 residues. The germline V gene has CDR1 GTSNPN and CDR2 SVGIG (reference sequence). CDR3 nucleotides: TGTGCCTGGAGTGTACTCGATACGCAGTATTTT. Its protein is CAWSVLDTQYF.

The CDR3 loop is CASSPQAHSTEAFF. In nucleotides, the CDR3 is TGTGCCAGCAGCCCCCAAGCGCACTCCACTGAAGCTTTCTTT. The chain links TRBV6-5 to TRBJ1-1, with D unresolved. The CDR3 totals 14 residues. Trimming stripped 6 bases from V and 4 bases from J, with 15 bases between. Germline loops: CDR1 MNHEY, CDR2 SVGAGI.

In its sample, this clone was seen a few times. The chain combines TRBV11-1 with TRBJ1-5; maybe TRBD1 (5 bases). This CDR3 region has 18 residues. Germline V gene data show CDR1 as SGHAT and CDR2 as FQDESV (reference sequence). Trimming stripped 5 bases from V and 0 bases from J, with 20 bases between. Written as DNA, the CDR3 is TGTGCCAGCAGCGATGGCGAGACAGAAATTTATAGCAATCAGCCCCAGCATTTT. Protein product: CASSDGETEIYSNQPQHF.